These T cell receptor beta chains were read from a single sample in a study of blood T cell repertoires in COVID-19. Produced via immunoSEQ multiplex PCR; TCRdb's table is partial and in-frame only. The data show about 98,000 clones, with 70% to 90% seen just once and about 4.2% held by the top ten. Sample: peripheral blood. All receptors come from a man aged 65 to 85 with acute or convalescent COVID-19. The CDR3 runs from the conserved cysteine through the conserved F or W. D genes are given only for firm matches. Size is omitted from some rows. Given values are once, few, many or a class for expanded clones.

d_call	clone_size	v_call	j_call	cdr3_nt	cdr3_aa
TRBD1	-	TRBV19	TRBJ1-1	TGTGCCAGTAGACCCCATTCCGGGACAGGGAACACTGAAGCTTTCTTT	CASRPHSGTGNTEAFF
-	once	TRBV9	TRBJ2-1	TGTGCCAGCAGCGTAGGGGAACTAGCCATTTACAATGAGCAGTTCTTC	CASSVGELAIYNEQFF
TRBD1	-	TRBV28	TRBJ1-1	TGTGCCAGCAGTTACGGACAGGGTGACACTGAAGCTTTCTTT	CASSYGQGDTEAFF
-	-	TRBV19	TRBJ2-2	TGTGCCAGTAGCGCGCTCGGAGGCGGGGAGCTGTTTTTT	CASSALGGGELFF
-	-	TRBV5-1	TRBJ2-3	TGCGCCAGCAGGCGGGACACAGATACGCAGTATTTT	CASRRDTDTQYF
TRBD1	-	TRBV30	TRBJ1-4	TGTGCCTTTAAGGGGGACAGGGACGTGTCGGGAGAAAAACTGTTTTTT	CAFKGDRDVSGEKLFF
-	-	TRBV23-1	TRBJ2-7	TGCGCCAGCAGTCAGCCTCACAGGGACCTTCGAAACGAGCAGTACTTC	CASSQPHRDLRNEQYF
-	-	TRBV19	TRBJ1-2	TGTGCCAGTAGTATCGGGGTGGCTGGATATGGCTACACCTTC	CASSIGVAGYGYTF
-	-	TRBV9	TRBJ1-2	TGTGCCAGCAGCGTAGCCGACGGAGGGTTAGCTAACTATGGCTACACCTTC	CASSVADGGLANYGYTF
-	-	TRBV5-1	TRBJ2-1	TGCGCCAGCAGTTGGGGACAAGCCTACAATGAGCAGTTCTTC	CASSWGQAYNEQFF
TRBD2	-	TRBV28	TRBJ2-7	TGTGCCAGCAGTTTACTAGCGGGGGGATCCTACGAGCAGTACTTC	CASSLLAGGSYEQYF
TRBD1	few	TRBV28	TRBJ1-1	TGTGCCAGCAGTCTGACAGGGAGCCCTGAAGCTTTCTTT	CASSLTGSPEAFF
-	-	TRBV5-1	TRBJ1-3	TGCGCCAGCAGCTTGGGATGGGAGGACTCTGGAAACACCATATATTTT	CASSLGWEDSGNTIYF
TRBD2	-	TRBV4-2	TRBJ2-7	TGTGCCAGCAGCCTTAGGACAGTAGCGGGGGGCCTCTACGAGCAGTACTTC	CASSLRTVAGGLYEQYF
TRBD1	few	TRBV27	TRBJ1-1	TGTGCCAGCAGTTCGAATCCGGGACAGAGGAACACTGAAGCTTTCTTT	CASSSNPGQRNTEAFF
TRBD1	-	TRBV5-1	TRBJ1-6	TGCGCCAGCAGCTACTCGGGACAGGGGACTTCACCCCTCCACTTT	CASSYSGQGTSPLHF
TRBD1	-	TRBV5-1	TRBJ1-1	TGCGCCAGCAGCTCACAGGGGCTCTCGTGGGGCACTGAAGCTTTCTTT	CASSSQGLSWGTEAFF
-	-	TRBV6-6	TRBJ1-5	TGTGCCAGTGGAGATTGGGGCAATCAGCCCCAGCATTTT	CASGDWGNQPQHF
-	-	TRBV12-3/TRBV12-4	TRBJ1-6	TGTGCCAGCAGTTTGGAGCTTTATTCACCCCTCCACTTT	CASSLELYSPLHF
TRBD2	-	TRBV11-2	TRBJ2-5	TGTGCCAGCAGCCCAAGGGGGACTAGCGGCGAGACCCAGTACTTC	CASSPRGTSGETQYF
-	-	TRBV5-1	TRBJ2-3	TGCGCCAGCAGCTTGGTCCCACAGAACACAGATACGCAGTATTTT	CASSLVPQNTDTQYF
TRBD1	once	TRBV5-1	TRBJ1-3	TGCGCCAGCAGCTCCCGAGGGACAGGCCTCTCTGGAAACACCATATATTTT	CASSSRGTGLSGNTIYF
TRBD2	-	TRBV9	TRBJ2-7	TGTGCCAGCAGCGAAGGGGCGGGGGGTACCTACGAGCAGTACTTC	CASSEGAGGTYEQYF
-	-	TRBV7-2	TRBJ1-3	TGTGCCAGCAGCTTATCCCCAGGGGATTCTGGAAACACCATATATTTT	CASSLSPGDSGNTIYF
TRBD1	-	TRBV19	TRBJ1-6	TGTGCCAGTAGTACGACAGGGGGCTATAATTCACCCCTCCACTTT	CASSTTGGYNSPLHF
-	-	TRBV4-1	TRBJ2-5	TGCGCCAGCAGCCCCCTTGGGGGGGGGCGGGAGACCCAGTACTTC	CASSPLGGGRETQYF